The 22 T cell receptor beta chains given below trace back to one sample, sequenced in a study of T cell clones after liver transplantation. TCRdb's table, derived via immunoSEQ multiplex PCR, lists solely in-frame clones and lacks some. Among about 99,000 clones listed, about 86% were seen once. Specimen: CD4+ T cells from blood, collected around 49 months after liver transplant. These receptors were collected from a human patient who received a liver transplant. Part of the T cells may come from the graft donor.

The J gene is TRBJ2-2, the V gene TRBV5-1, with 9 bases matching TRBD1. The V gene's germline CDR1 is SGHRS and CDR2 YFSETQ. The CDR3 is made up of 15 amino acids. With V trimmed by 5 bases and J by 3 bases, 5 bases remained unmatched. As DNA, the CDR3 is TGCGCCAGCAGTTCACAGGGGGCTTACACCGGGGAGCTGTTTTTT. Amino acid sequence: CASSSQGAYTGELFF.

The chain has TRBV11-3 and TRBJ2-3; 13 bases line up with TRBD2. Losses at the gene ends were 5 bases for V and 4 bases for J; bases not matched to a gene: 3. Germline V gene sequence: CDR1 SGHNT, CDR2 YENEEA. CDR3 length equals 15 residues. CDR3 nucleotide sequence: TGTGCCAGCAGCATCACTAGCGGGGGGGCAGATACGCAGTATTTT. Protein: CASSITSGGADTQYF.

The V call is TRBV19, the J call TRBJ2-3; perhaps TRBD1 as D (5 bases). Germline V gene sequence: CDR1 LNHDA, CDR2 SQIVND (reference sequence). V lost 0 bases and J lost 4, with 11 bases in between. CDR3 length: 15 residues. The CDR3 coding sequence is TGTGCCAGTAGTATAGATCCCAGCAGGGCAGATACGCAGTATTTT. Translated, it gives CASSIDPSRADTQYF. Full variable domain (outside the CDR3, taken from reference TRBV19 and TRBJ2-3): DGGITQSPKYLFRKEGQNVTLSCEQNLNHDAMYWYRQDPGQGLRLIYYSQIVNDFQKGDIAEGYSVSREKKESFPLTVTSAQKNPTAFYLCASSIDPSRADTQYFGPGTRLTVL.

The CDR3 DNA follows: TGTGCCAGCAGCTCTCGGGGAGGGGCGCATCCCGCTTATGGCTACACCTTC. Translated, it gives CASSSRGGAHPAYGYTF. V is TRBV7-6 and J is TRBJ1-2; maybe TRBD1 (5 bases). The CDR3 is 17 amino acids. Germline loops: CDR1 SGHVS, CDR2 FNYEAQ. V lost 4 bases and J lost 5, with 23 bases in between.

This clone is a singleton in its sample. The rearrangement joins TRBV5-4 to TRBJ2-7; D is possibly TRBD1 (6 bases). Germline V gene lookup returns CDR1 SGHNT and CDR2 YYREEE (reference sequence). V gave up 1 base and J gave up 3 bases, with 8 bases separating them. The CDR3 consists of 13 residues. CDR3 nucleotide sequence: TGTGCCAGCAGCTTGCCAGGGGTCTACGAGCAGTACTTC. Amino acid sequence: CASSLPGVYEQYF.

The chain carries TRBV2 and TRBJ1-5; D is unresolved. CDR1 SNHLY and CDR2 FYNNEI come from the germline V gene. V lost 7 bases, J lost 7 bases, and 17 bases lay in between. CDR3 size: 14 residues. As DNA, the CDR3 is TGTGCCAGCAAGCCAGGTCCTGCCGGACAGCCCCAGCATTTT. Translating gives CASKPGPAGQPQHF.

J is TRBJ2-1 and V is TRBV6-1, with D tentatively TRBD2 (5 bases). Trimming left V 0 bases short and J 9 bases short, with 15 bases between. Germline values: CDR1 MNHNS, CDR2 SASEGT. The CDR3 has 15 amino acids. The CDR3: CASSEARVTVGEQFF. The DNA for the CDR3 is TGTGCCAGCAGTGAAGCGCGGGTGACGGTGGGTGAGCAGTTCTTC.

This clone was seen a handful of times. The J gene is TRBJ2-2, the V gene TRBV7-2; D remains ambiguous. Germline lookup yields CDR1 SGHTA and CDR2 FQGNSA. CDR3 size: 12 residues. V lost 5 bases and J 5 bases, leaving 6 bases between the germline ends. The CDR3 spells CASSTLTGELFF. DNA for the CDR3: TGTGCCAGCAGCACCCTTACCGGGGAGCTGTTTTTT.

The V call is TRBV7-2, the J call TRBJ1-5, with D unclear. Germline V CDR1 and CDR2: SGHTA, FQGNSA. CDR3 length equals 15 residues. Trimming stripped 6 bases from V and 1 base from J, with 13 bases between. This chain's CDR3 is CASRRGPGSNQPQHF. CDR3 DNA sequence: TGTGCCAGCAGAAGAGGACCGGGAAGCAATCAGCCCCAGCATTTT.

About this clone: One junction end does not reproduce the germline sequence, and a read error may be involved. The J gene is TRBJ1-5, the V gene TRBV5-1; the D gene is possibly TRBD1 (5 bases). The germline V gene has CDR1 SGHRS and CDR2 YFSETQ. The CDR3 has 17 amino acids. The CDR3 is CASSFRDQPISYQPQHF. The CDR3 nucleotides read TGCGCCAGCAGCTTCAGGGACCAACCCATTAGCTATCAGCCCCAGCATTTT.

J is TRBJ1-1 and V is TRBV7-2, with 8 bases aligning to TRBD1. Germline V CDR1 and CDR2: SGHTA, FQGNSA. The CDR3 is 16 residues long. V gave up 5 bases and J gave up 1 base; unmatched junction bases: 9. This chain's CDR3 is CASSPRQGQENTEAFF. CDR3 sequence (DNA): TGTGCCAGCAGCCCAAGACAGGGACAGGAGAACACTGAAGCTTTCTTT.

This chain connects TRBV18 to TRBJ1-1, with a tentative D call TRBD1 (6 bases). V was cut by 5 bases and J by 1 base, with 14 bases left in between. The length of the CDR3 is 15 residues. CDR1 is KGHSH and CDR2 is LQKENI in the germline V gene. Here the CDR3 reads CASSYRDLGNTEAFF. CDR3 bases: TGTGCCAGCTCATACAGGGATTTGGGGAACACTGAAGCTTTCTTT.

This sequence joins TRBV5-1 and TRBJ1-4, with 9 bases matching TRBD1. Trimming at V came to 3 bases and at J to 11 bases, leaving 14 bases not matched to a gene. The CDR3 spans 16 residues. Per germline, CDR1 SGHRS and CDR2 YFSETQ. CDR3 sequence: CASSSATAGTGTKLFF. For the CDR3, the DNA is TGCGCCAGCAGCTCTGCTACTGCCGGGACAGGGACGAAACTGTTTTTT. Full variable domain (rest looked up from reference TRBV5-1 and TRBJ1-4): KAGVTQTPRYLIKTRGQQVTLSCSPISGHRSVSWYQQTPGQGLQFLFEYFSETQRNKGNFPGRFSGRQFSNSRSEMNVSTLELGDSALYLCASSSATAGTGTKLFFGSGTQLSVL.

The chain couples TRBV11-2 to TRBJ2-6, with 8 positions matching TRBD1. Germline values: CDR1 SGHAT, CDR2 FQNNGV. The CDR3 has 15 amino acids. The trim removed 8 bases at V and 4 bases at J, leaving 7 bases unmatched. The CDR3 coding sequence is TGTGCCAGCGGACAGGGTTTCGCAGGGGCCAACGTCCTGACTTTC. Translation: CASGQGFAGANVLTF.

The chain joins TRBV7-8 to TRBJ2-1, with D perhaps assigned TRBD1 or TRBD2 (6 bases each). The CDR3 length is 18 residues. Germline V gene data show CDR1 as SGHVS and CDR2 as FQNEAQ. V was cut by 4 bases and J by 9 bases, with 28 bases left in between. The CDR3: CASSSRTAGTWGVGEQFF. CDR3 DNA sequence: TGTGCCAGCAGCTCAAGGACAGCCGGGACTTGGGGTGTAGGTGAGCAGTTCTTC.

This chain links TRBV27 with TRBJ2-1; 10 bases match TRBD2. This CDR3 has 18 residues. The V gene end was trimmed by 2 bases and the J gene end by 4 bases; junction bases not matched to a gene: 11. Germline V lookup: CDR1 MNHEY, CDR2 SMNVEV (reference sequence). The CDR3 loop reads CASSLAKGLAGEYNEQFF. As DNA, the CDR3 is TGTGCCAGCAGTTTAGCCAAGGGGCTAGCGGGAGAGTACAATGAGCAGTTCTTC.

The chain couples TRBV4-2 to TRBJ2-7; D remains unclear. Germline CDR1 and CDR2: LGHNA and YNFKEQ. The CDR3 loop spans 12 amino acids. The V end lost 4 bases, the J end lost 7 bases, and 11 bases lay between the germline ends. The CDR3 reads CASSPGPREQYF. DNA for the CDR3: TGTGCCAGCAGCCCCGGGCCTCGGGAGCAGTACTTC.

This rearrangement joins TRBV15 to TRBJ2-5; D uncertain. The DNA end is more similar to TRBJ2-7, so the J call may be wrong. Germline V gene sequence: CDR1 LNHNV, CDR2 YYDKDF (reference sequence). There are 13 residues in the CDR3. The CDR3 nucleotides are TGTGCCACCAGCAGAGATATGAGCTACGAGCAGTACTTC. Translating gives CATSRDMSYEQYF.

The V call is TRBV2, the J call TRBJ2-5, with a tentative D call TRBD2 (5 bases). The J call could be wrong; TRBJ2-7 is a better fit for the DNA end. Germline V lookup: CDR1 SNHLY, CDR2 FYNNEI. CDR3 size: 12 residues. The CDR3 DNA is TGTGCCAGTGTGCGGGTCAGGAACGAGCAGTACTTC. It is translated as CASVRVRNEQYF.

This clone was seen a handful of times. V usage is TRBV29-1 and J usage is TRBJ1-1; no definite D call. Germline CDR1 SQVTM, CDR2 ANQGSEA. The V end lost 4 bases, the J end lost 1 base, and 13 bases lay between the germline ends. The CDR3 has 14 amino acids. The CDR3: CSVGPKLRNTEAFF. In nucleotides, the CDR3 is TGCAGCGTTGGACCCAAGTTGAGGAACACTGAAGCTTTCTTT.

This clone was detected a few times. V is TRBV19 and J is TRBJ1-2, with 7 bases matching TRBD1. The CDR3 contains 12 residues. V lost 10 bases to trimming and J lost 8 bases; unmatched junction nucleotides: 10. From germline, CDR1 is LNHDA and CDR2 SQIVND (reference sequence). CDR3 in amino acids: CATKTGLRGYTF. The CDR3 coding sequence is TGTGCCACCAAGACAGGGCTTCGAGGCTACACCTTC.

The sample holds one count of this clone. The CDR3 DNA follows: TGTGCCAGCAGCCCGCGTTCTTCGAGCGGGAAGCAGTTCTTC. Its translation is CASSPRSSSGKQFF. The chain combines TRBV28 with TRBJ2-1; 7 nucleotides align to TRBD2. The V segment lost 6 bases and the J segment 11 bases; nucleotides outside the gene matches: 13. The CDR3 sequence is 14 residues long. The V gene's germline CDR1 is MDHEN and CDR2 SYDVKM.